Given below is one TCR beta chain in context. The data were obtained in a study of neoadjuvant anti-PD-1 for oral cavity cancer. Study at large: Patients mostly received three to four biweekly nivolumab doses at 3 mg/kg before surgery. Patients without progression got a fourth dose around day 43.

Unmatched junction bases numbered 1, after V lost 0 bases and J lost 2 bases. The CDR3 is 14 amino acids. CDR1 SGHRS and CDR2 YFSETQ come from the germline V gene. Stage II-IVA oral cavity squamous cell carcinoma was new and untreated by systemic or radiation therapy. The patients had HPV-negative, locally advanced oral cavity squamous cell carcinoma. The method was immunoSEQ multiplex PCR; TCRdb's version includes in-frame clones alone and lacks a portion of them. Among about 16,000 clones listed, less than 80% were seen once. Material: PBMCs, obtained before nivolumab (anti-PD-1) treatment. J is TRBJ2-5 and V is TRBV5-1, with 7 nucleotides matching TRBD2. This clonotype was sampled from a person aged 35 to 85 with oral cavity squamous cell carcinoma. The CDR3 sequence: CASSLERGQETQYF. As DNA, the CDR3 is TGCGCCAGCAGCTTGGAGCGGGGTCAAGAGACCCAGTACTTC.